The source of this TCR beta chain is a study of shared clonotypes between healthy human individuals (dated by TCRdb to the early 2020s). Turning to the overall study: The cohort included three men and a couple of women between 18 and 49 years of age. For each donor, CD4 naive and CD4 memory were each run on three plates, CD8 naive on two plates, and CD8 memory on one plate. Blood TCR repertoires of a handful of healthy adults were deeply sequenced to estimate repertoire size and the extent of clonotype sharing between individuals. To increase sequencing depth and limit assay-specific biases, TCR repertoire library preparation and sequencing were carried out by different laboratories using diverse techniques. Leukapheresis yielded between about 0.9 and 10 billion PBMCs per donor.

The full study reports these points: Estimated clonotype richness was generally larger for naive than for memory subsets. Across a handful of donors, approximately 4.6% of naive CD4, over 3% of naive CD8, about 2.3% of memory CD4, and approximately 0.4% of memory CD8 clonotypes were shared. The genetic and exposure-history diversity represented was limited by the small number of donors. Pairwise subsampling led to the expectation that sequencing depth would affect the degree of clonotype sharing among donors. Higher generation probabilities were observed for clonotypes shared by all four sorted-subset donors than for non-shared clonotypes. Sampling was limited to blood, and TCR repertoires in tissue likely differ from TCR repertoires in blood. Incomplete sequencing was indicated by rarefaction of sorted-subset datasets, despite the large sequencing depth.

TCR CDR3 regions were amplified from genomic DNA by multiplex PCR using the deep immunoSEQ assay. For each cell subset, the extracted genomic DNA was distributed evenly across all wells of several immunoSEQ 96-well plates, and each plate served as one replicate. For sorted subsets, about 0.2 ug genomic DNA, equal to tens of thousands of T cell genomes, was loaded into each replicate PCR. The purified libraries were quantified using a Qubit 3.0 fluorometer, sized with a Bioanalyzer 2100, and then quantified again using the KAPA Library Quantification kit. Each immunoSEQ 96-well plate was sequenced on its own single-read 150-cycle Illumina NextSeq 550 flow cell. Per the authors' processing: Because the immunoSEQ output included only junctional sequences and no quality scores, the filtering could not be the same as the filtering used for full-length reads. Sequences were annotated with PyIR, a Python wrapper for IgBLAST v1.9, using IMGT germline references to assign V/J genes and CDR3. Reads were filtered out if the reads had weak V/J assignments (E-value above 1e-6), no CDR3, stop codons, out-of-frame junctions, or ambiguous translated residues. V3J clonotypes were defined by identical inferred V gene, J gene, and CDR3 amino acid sequence. Percentage overlap between repertoires was calculated by dividing the number of shared unique clonotypes by the size of the smaller repertoire. Richness of each repertoire was evaluated using RTK rarefaction, the Chao1 estimator, and Recon v2.1 estimates of unobserved clonotypes. Generation probabilities for all TCRbeta clonotypes obtained by the gDNA method from a handful of donors were computed using OLGA. Not all clones reach the TCRdb copy of this immuneACCESS table, which keeps in-frame sequences only. Checked studies attribute under half of the gap to unresolved V genes and leave the rest unexplained. The V and J calls and clone size come from that table; D and trimming were worked out from the DNA. This sample comprises some 1.1 million clones, about 80% of them detected only once. The ten largest clones take up approximately 0.9% of the sample.

To note about this clone: Its antigen has not been determined. Base quality data are lacking; no much larger clone is found one base away. The same CDR3 is also encoded by other DNA sequences in this sample.

Donors were healthy HIV-negative adults with no recently reported acute infections or vaccinations. All donors were Caucasian adults living in Nashville, Tennessee, USA. CD4+ T cells were enriched through magnetic negative selection, after which naive cells were positively selected on CD45RA and the remaining negative fraction served as the memory subset. Blood was obtained by leukapheresis, after which PBMCs were separated by Ficoll-Histopaque density gradient centrifugation and cryopreserved in liquid nitrogen vapor phase. Analytical flow cytometry was used to check the purity and quantity of each magnetically sorted T cell population. Each sorted fraction had its genomic DNA isolated and then quantified by UV absorbance on a Nanodrop 2000c. In the germline V gene, CDR1 corresponds to MDHEN and CDR2 to SYDVKM. V and J are truncated by 2 bases and 2 bases respectively, leaving an intervening sequence of 7 bases. The CDR3 spans 14 residues, from the cysteine through the phenylalanine. Here the CDR3 DNA is all that survives: 42 bases in frame from base 1.

The chain uses TRBV28 and TRBJ1-5, with the D segment identity uncertain. The origin of this receptor is a man between 18 and 35 years old in good health. Some clones in this sample may be carry-over from other donors' samples. The material sequenced was memory CD4+ T cells from PBMCs. This specimen's cell subset or site label, per the study, means: CD45RA-negative fraction. The CDR3 region reads CASSLGSGNQPQHF. The DNA sequence is as follows: TGTGCCAGCAGTTTAGGGTCGGGCAATCAGCCCCAGCATTTT.